A single T cell receptor (beta chain) is shown here with its context. Its specificity is unknown. Patients were excluded for autoimmune disease history or systemic immunosuppression. This sample was included in a study of OX40 agonist ivuxolimab in advanced cancers. Turning to the study itself: Patients were treated with intravenous ivuxolimab, dosed at 0.01 to 10 mg/kg and infused every 2 weeks. Of the patients, three showed partial responses, one with hepatocellular carcinoma and two with cutaneous melanoma.

Study findings and constraints: With doses of 0.1-3.0 mg/kg, partial responders showed among the lowest clonal expansion.

The table came from immunoSEQ multiplex PCR; TCRdb's copy has only in-frame clones and leaves some out. The sample carries 65,000 or so clones, roughly 82% recorded once. Germline values: CDR1 MNHNS, CDR2 SASEGT. CDR3 length: 14 amino acids. V lost 4 bases, J lost 1 base, and 11 bases lay in between. The chain links TRBV6-1 to TRBJ2-7, with a tentative D call TRBD2 (5 bases). The clonotype comes from an adult with an advanced solid tumor such as melanoma, head and neck, liver or kidney cancer. This material consisted of CD4+ or CD8+ T cells sorted from blood, taken in a trial of the OX40 agonist ivuxolimab. This chain's CDR3 is CASSGLGGSYEQYF. CDR3 in DNA: TGTGCCAGCAGTGGTCTCGGCGGGTCCTACGAGCAGTACTTC.